These 9 T cell receptor beta chains were all obtained from the same sample, sequenced in a study of cytomegalovirus exposure and HLA in healthy donors. Measured with immunoSEQ multiplex PCR; TCRdb has only the in-frame clones, and not every one. The sample consists of roughly 130,000 clones, over 80% of them appearing once. The sequencing sample was made of PBMCs. The receptors stem from a woman aged 25 to 39 in good health and CMV-seropositive.

The rearrangement links TRBV2 to TRBJ1-1; D is unclear. The CDR3 extends over 13 amino acids. The germline V gene has CDR1 SNHLY and CDR2 FYNNEI. V lost 11 bases and J 0 bases, leaving 13 bases between the germline ends. CDR3: CASGRLMNTEAFF. The CDR3 DNA reads as TGTGCCTCGGGTCGACTAATGAACACTGAAGCTTTCTTT.

This sequence joins TRBV20-1 and TRBJ2-3; tentatively, D is TRBD2 (5 bases). V lost 3 bases and J 7 bases, leaving 8 bases between the germline ends. Germline CDR1 and CDR2: DFQATT and SNEGSKA (reference sequence). This CDR3 comprises 11 residues. CDR3 nucleotides: TGCAGTGCTAGGGGAGACCATACGCAGTATTTT. Translating gives CSARGDHTQYF.

The gene calls are TRBV5-6 and TRBJ1-2; 7 nucleotides align to TRBD1. This CDR3 is 15 amino acids long. Germline V gene sequence: CDR1 SGHDT, CDR2 YYEEEE. The V gene end was trimmed by 7 bases and the J gene end by 4 bases; junction bases not matched to a gene: 13. CDR3 DNA sequence: TGTGCCAGCTCCCAACCTGACAGGGATTTCTATGGCTACACCTTC. As protein: CASSQPDRDFYGYTF.

The genes are TRBV4-1 and TRBJ1-5, with 11 bases lining up with TRBD1. Germline V gene lookup returns CDR1 MGHRA and CDR2 YSYEKL. V gave up 3 bases and J gave up 3 bases; unmatched junction bases: 1. CDR3 length equals 15 residues. DNA of the CDR3: TGCGCCAGCAGCCAGGACAGGGGGCCCAATCAGCCCCAGCATTTT. As protein: CASSQDRGPNQPQHF.

The chain uses TRBV30 and TRBJ1-5, with 7 bases fitting TRBD1. V gave up 0 bases and J gave up 1 base; unmatched junction bases: 15. The germline V gene encodes CDR1 GTSNPN and CDR2 SVGIG (reference sequence). The CDR3 consists of 19 residues. The CDR3 DNA reads as TGTGCCTGGAGTGTAGCCCAGACAGGGAGCAGGTCGAGCAATCAGCCCCAGCATTTT. Amino acids: CAWSVAQTGSRSSNQPQHF. The entire variable domain, with the rest obtained from reference TRBV30 and TRBJ1-5, is as follows: SQTIHQWPATLVQPVGSPLSLECTVEGTSNPNLYWYRQAAGRGLQLLFYSVGIGQISSEVPQNLSASRPQDRQFILSSKKLLLSDSGFYLCAWSVAQTGSRSSNQPQHFGDGTRLSIL.

This chain joins TRBV19 and TRBJ2-7, with D tentatively TRBD2 (6 bases). This CDR3 comprises 12 residues. Trimming removed 6 bases at V and 5 bases at J, with 11 bases between. In germline, CDR1 is LNHDA, CDR2 SQIVND (reference sequence). This CDR3 reads CASSGDSNEQYF. CDR3 DNA: TGTGCCAGTAGCGGGGACTCGAACGAGCAGTACTTC.

This sequence joins TRBV15 and TRBJ2-5; D might be TRBD2 (6 bases). Trimming removed 0 bases at V and 5 bases at J, with 16 bases between. Germline-derived CDR1 and CDR2 are LNHNV and YYDKDF (reference sequence). This CDR3 has 16 amino acids. CDR3 protein: CATSRDYRDSRETQYF. The CDR3 bases are TGTGCCACCAGCAGAGATTACCGGGACTCCCGGGAGACCCAGTACTTC.

The chain is built from TRBV10-3 and TRBJ2-1, with 8 bases lining up with TRBD1. Germline CDR1 reads ENHRY; CDR2 reads SYGVKD. Trimming removed 7 bases from V and 4 bases from J; junction bases left unmatched: 3. This CDR3 region has 13 residues. The chain's CDR3 is CAINGQGYNEQFF. The CDR3 DNA follows: TGTGCCATCAATGGACAGGGATACAATGAGCAGTTCTTC.

V is TRBV5-6 and J is TRBJ1-2; 8 bases are a match to TRBD1. Germline V gene sequence: CDR1 SGHDT, CDR2 YYEEEE. The CDR3 covers 15 residues. V shed 0 bases and J 3 bases; nucleotides not matched to a gene: 4. The CDR3 DNA sequence: TGTGCCAGCAGCTTGGCCCCGACAGGGGACTATGGCTACACCTTC. Its protein is CASSLAPTGDYGYTF. Full variable domain (outside the CDR3, taken from reference TRBV5-6 and TRBJ1-2): DAGVTQSPTHLIKTRGQQVTLRCSPKSGHDTVSWYQQALGQGPQFIFQYYEEEERQRGNFPDRFSGHQFPNYSSELNVNALLLGDSALYLCASSLAPTGDYGYTFGSGTRLTVV.